This passage covers 14 T cell receptor beta chains from one sample sequenced in a study of cytomegalovirus exposure and HLA in healthy donors. The PCR used 60 Vbeta and 13 Jbeta primers. TCRdb keeps only in-frame clones here, not all; method: immunoSEQ multiplex PCR. This repertoire shows approximately 100,000 clones, roughly 76% found once; its top ten account for 7.5% to 9.5%. Sequencing was carried out using PBMCs. The receptors here all came from a human donor in good health.

The table lists this clone with a count of one. The chain joins TRBV19 to TRBJ2-1; 13 bases are shared with TRBD2. The length of the CDR3 is 17 residues. Germline trimming cut 5 bases from V and 4 bases from J; bases unmatched to any gene: 8. From germline, CDR1 is LNHDA and CDR2 SQIVND (reference sequence). The DNA of the CDR3 is TGTGCCAGTAGTCCCGGGGGGGGACTAGCGGGGTACAATGAGCAGTTCTTC. As protein: CASSPGGGLAGYNEQFF.

V gene TRBV19 combines with J gene TRBJ1-1; 11 nucleotides match TRBD1. This CDR3 is built from 16 residues. CDR1 LNHDA and CDR2 SQIVND come from the germline V gene (reference sequence). V was pared by 4 bases and J by 5 bases, with 9 bases of the junction left unmatched. The CDR3 region is CASSTSGGTGGTEAFF. The CDR3 bases are TGTGCCAGTAGTACTTCAGGTGGGACAGGGGGAACTGAAGCTTTCTTT. The whole variable domain, filled in from reference TRBV19 and TRBJ1-1, reads DGGITQSPKYLFRKEGQNVTLSCEQNLNHDAMYWYRQDPGQGLRLIYYSQIVNDFQKGDIAEGYSVSREKKESFPLTVTSAQKNPTAFYLCASSTSGGTGGTEAFFGQGTRLTVV.

The table lists this clone with a few counts. The rearrangement links TRBV5-4 to TRBJ1-1; the D gene is possibly TRBD1 (5 bases). CDR1 and CDR2 from the germline V gene are SGHNT and YYREEE (reference sequence). V lost 3 bases and J 6 bases, leaving 15 bases between the germline ends. The CDR3 has 14 residues. The CDR3 DNA follows: TGTGCCAGCAGCTCTCTCGAAAGGGGCTCTGAAGCTTTCTTT. Its translation: CASSSLERGSEAFF.

The chain carries TRBV27 and TRBJ1-2, with TRBD1 matching 8 bases. J lost 2 bases, V lost 4 bases, and 6 bases had no gene match. CDR3 length: 15 amino acids. The V gene's germline CDR1 is MNHEY and CDR2 SMNVEV (reference sequence). CDR3 sequence reads: CASSWGGQENYGYTF. The CDR3 coding sequence is TGTGCCAGCAGTTGGGGGGGACAGGAGAACTATGGCTACACCTTC.

This clone was seen a handful of times. The chain links TRBV7-2 to TRBJ1-3; TRBD1 might be the D (6 bases). The CDR3 totals 15 residues. Germline CDR1 and CDR2: SGHTA and FQGNSA. Trimming took off 5 bases at V and 1 base at J, with 12 bases between the two ends. Written as DNA, the CDR3 is TGTGCCAGCAGCAACACAGGGATGTCTGGAAACACCATATATTTT. This sequence encodes CASSNTGMSGNTIYF.

The rearrangement links TRBV5-1 to TRBJ1-1, with D perhaps matching TRBD1 (5 bases). Germline V gene data show CDR1 as SGHRS and CDR2 as YFSETQ. Trimming removed 4 bases from V and 5 bases from J, with 15 bases in between. The CDR3 covers 14 residues. The CDR3 DNA reads TGCGCCAGCAGCCCGGGGGGGGTCCTGACTGAAGCTTTCTTT. This gives the protein CASSPGGVLTEAFF.

This clone was seen only a few times. The chain recombines TRBV5-4 with TRBJ1-4; 8 nucleotides agree with TRBD1. Trimming at V came to 1 base and at J to 8 bases, leaving 4 bases not matched to a gene. The CDR3 covers 14 residues. Germline CDR1 SGHNT, CDR2 YYREEE (reference sequence). This CDR3 is CASSLSGTGEKLFF. In DNA, the CDR3 is TGTGCCAGCAGCTTGTCAGGGACAGGCGAAAAACTGTTTTTT.

Points on this clone: Other DNA sequences in this specimen translate into the identical CDR3. The V and J genes are TRBV6-1 and TRBJ2-1; 11 nucleotides match TRBD2. Trimming cost V 0 bases and J 8 bases; bases outside gene matches: 3. The V gene's germline CDR1 is MNHNS and CDR2 SASEGT. There are 15 residues in the CDR3. CDR3 region: CASSEASGRGYEQFF. CDR3 bases: TGTGCCAGCAGTGAAGCTAGCGGGAGGGGGTATGAGCAGTTCTTC.

J is TRBJ1-2 and V is TRBV6-1; D gene ambiguous. The CDR3 consists of 15 residues. CDR1 is MNHNS, CDR2 SASEGT, per germline. V lost 5 bases, J lost 0 bases, and 13 bases lay in between. Written as DNA, the CDR3 is TGTGCCAGCAGTTCGACACTGGTGACTAACTATGGCTACACCTTC. Amino acid sequence: CASSSTLVTNYGYTF.

This rearrangement joins TRBV6-5 to TRBJ2-2, with TRBD1 as a possible D gene (5 bases). Per germline, CDR1 MNHEY and CDR2 SVGAGI. The CDR3 is made up of 15 amino acids. Trimming shortened V by 7 bases and J by 3 bases, and 15 bases separated the two germline ends. CDR3 region: CASTRKRGYTGELFF. In DNA form, the CDR3 reads TGTGCCAGCACTCGAAAAAGGGGCTACACCGGGGAGCTGTTTTTT.

The chain has TRBV6-1 and TRBJ1-1, with D tentatively TRBD1 (5 bases). V dropped 4 bases and J dropped 2 bases, with 20 bases sitting between them. The CDR3 sequence is 17 residues long. CDR1 MNHNS and CDR2 SASEGT come from the germline V gene. The CDR3 here is CASSGSTFGRANTEAFF. Written as DNA, the CDR3 is TGTGCCAGCAGTGGGAGTACGTTTGGCAGGGCTAACACTGAAGCTTTCTTT.

The rearrangement joins TRBV10-3 to TRBJ2-1, with D perhaps matching TRBD2 (6 bases). V was clipped by 4 bases and J by 7 bases, with 11 bases between them. This CDR3 comprises 13 residues. CDR1 is ENHRY, CDR2 SYGVKD, per germline. The CDR3 bases are TGTGCCATCAGTGCCCCTAGCGTGAATGAGCAGTTCTTC. This encodes CAISAPSVNEQFF.

The chain links TRBV7-2 to TRBJ1-1; 10 bases match TRBD1. This CDR3 comprises 13 residues. CDR1 is SGHTA, CDR2 FQGNSA, per germline. Trimming removed 7 bases from V and 8 bases from J; junction bases left unmatched: 7. The CDR3 DNA sequence: TGTGCCAGCACCTTTAGACAGGGGGCCGAAGCTTTCTTT. This translates into CASTFRQGAEAFF.

The genes are TRBV4-2 and TRBJ1-2; no clear D. CDR1 is LGHNA, CDR2 YNFKEQ, per germline. The length of the CDR3 is 11 residues. The ends were cut back, 6 bases at V and 10 bases at J, with 12 bases in the middle. This chain's CDR3 is CASRGVGVYTF. The CDR3 DNA is TGTGCCAGCAGGGGTGTAGGAGTCTACACCTTC.